The present T cell receptor beta chain was sequenced within a study of blood T cell repertoires in COVID-19. For the study at large: Sites in the United States, Italy and Spain provided acute and convalescent COVID-19 samples. PBMCs, B-cell-depleted T cells, or T cells provided the cDNA or gDNA that made up the material.

V lost 7 bases and J 0 bases, leaving 16 bases between the germline ends. This CDR3 region has 17 residues. CDR1 is SNHLY, CDR2 FYNNEI, per germline. Data came from immunoSEQ multiplex PCR; TCRdb stores just in-frame clones and leaves some out. The data hold about 250,000 clones, with about 89% observed a single time. The recovered donors of Cohort 3 showed two negative PCRs, clearance, or symptom resolution. The V call is TRBV2, the J call TRBJ1-6; a weak D match, TRBD1 (5 bases). Sequenced sample: PBMCs or T cells enriched from blood (not recorded which). The TCR sequence derives from a woman between 18 and 29 years old who had recovered from COVID-19. This CDR3 is CASNLRGGSSYNSPLHF. CDR3 sequence (DNA): TGTGCCAGCAACTTAAGGGGCGGTAGCTCCTATAATTCACCCCTCCACTTT.